Below, 26 T cell receptor beta chains from the same sample are listed, as sequenced in a study of blood T cell repertoires in COVID-19. Measured with immunoSEQ multiplex PCR; TCRdb has only the in-frame clones, and not every one. The table records 45,000 to 50,000 clones, under 90% of them present only once. The material sequenced was peripheral blood. The receptors derive from a woman aged 80 or over with COVID-19, enrolled during active disease.

The chain combines TRBV6-5 with TRBJ1-5, with a tentative D call TRBD1 (6 bases). The V and J ends lost 5 bases and 7 bases respectively, with 12 bases between them. This CDR3 spans 13 amino acids. CDR1 is MNHEY and CDR2 is SVGAGI in the germline V gene. CDR3 protein: CASSQGMDQPQHF. As DNA, the CDR3 is TGTGCCAGCAGTCAGGGGATGGACCAGCCCCAGCATTTT.

This chain uses TRBV11-3 with TRBJ1-4; 8 bases fit TRBD1. The CDR3 is 17 residues long. Germline V gives CDR1 SGHNT, CDR2 YENEEA. Losses at the gene ends were 5 bases for V and 5 bases for J; bases not matched to a gene: 13. CDR3 protein: CASSPQPRGLVNEKLFF. As DNA, the CDR3 is TGTGCCAGCAGCCCTCAACCCAGGGGGCTTGTGAATGAAAAACTGTTTTTT.

The chain carries TRBV5-1 and TRBJ2-7; D not resolved. The germline V and J ends were trimmed by 4 bases and 0 bases, with 14 bases remaining between them. CDR3 length: 15 residues. CDR1 is SGHRS, CDR2 YFSETQ, per germline. This CDR3 reads CASSVRPFSSYEQYF. CDR3 in DNA: TGCGCCAGCAGCGTCAGGCCGTTTAGCTCCTACGAGCAGTACTTC.

The J gene is TRBJ2-2, the V gene TRBV7-9, with D tentatively TRBD2 (6 bases). CDR3 length: 16 residues. Per germline, CDR1 SEHNR and CDR2 FQNEAQ (reference sequence). V was clipped by 5 bases and J by 5 bases, with 18 bases between them. This CDR3 is CASSPNTGLTTGELFF. CDR3 coding DNA: TGTGCCAGCAGCCCAAACACGGGACTTACTACCGGGGAGCTGTTTTTT.

The chain uses TRBV13 and TRBJ1-6, with no clear D. The CDR3 is 18 amino acids. V was clipped by 0 bases and J by 0 bases, with 12 bases between them. Germline CDR1 reads PRHDT; CDR2 reads FYEKMQ (reference sequence). CDR3 in DNA: TGTGCCAGCAGCTTAGGTGGCAGCCGGAGCTCCTATAATTCACCCCTCCACTTT. Its translation is CASSLGGSRSSYNSPLHF.

This chain uses TRBV28 with TRBJ1-2; possibly TRBD1 for D (6 bases). The germline V and J ends were trimmed by 8 bases and 4 bases, with 14 bases remaining between them. Germline-derived CDR1 and CDR2 are MDHEN and SYDVKM. The CDR3 contains 13 residues. CDR3 in DNA: TGTGCCAGCGGTTACAGGGAAATCTATGGCTACACCTTC. Its protein product is CASGYREIYGYTF.

This clone was observed a handful of times. The CDR3, as DNA: TGCAGCGTGGCCTCGGACAGCGGTTCCCACGAGCAGTACTTC. Its translation: CSVASDSGSHEQYF. V is TRBV29-1 and J is TRBJ2-7, with D maybe TRBD1 (6 bases). V lost 6 bases to trimming and J lost 5 bases, with 20 bases between them. The CDR3 length is 14 residues. The germline V gene encodes CDR1 SQVTM and CDR2 ANQGSEA.

The chain recombines TRBV7-9 with TRBJ2-1; 8 positions agree with TRBD1. CDR1 is SEHNR and CDR2 is FQNEAQ in the germline V gene (reference sequence). The CDR3 has 16 amino acids. The J segment lost 10 bases and the V segment lost 0 bases, leaving 11 bases of the junction unmatched. The DNA of the CDR3 is TGTGCCAGCAGCTTAGCTTCTGGGACAGGAGCACCGGAGCAGTTCTTC. Translated, it gives CASSLASGTGAPEQFF.

This clone was recorded only once. This chain links TRBV18 with TRBJ2-3, with TRBD1 identical over 8 bases. Losses at the gene ends were 5 bases for V and 5 bases for J; bases not matched to a gene: 9. This CDR3 contains 15 residues. Germline assignment: CDR1 KGHSH and CDR2 LQKENI. CDR3 coding DNA: TGTGCCAGCTCATCCGGACAGGGCGCTTTAGATACGCAGTATTTT. Amino acids: CASSSGQGALDTQYF.

The rearrangement joins TRBV29-1 to TRBJ1-1; 8 positions agree with TRBD1. The J segment lost 2 bases and the V segment lost 7 bases, leaving 6 bases of the junction unmatched. Germline V gene data show CDR1 as SQVTM and CDR2 as ANQGSEA. There are 13 residues in the CDR3. The CDR3 spells CSGSGTGNTEAFF. In DNA, the CDR3 is TGCAGCGGGTCCGGGACAGGTAACACTGAAGCTTTCTTT.

The gene calls are TRBV27 and TRBJ1-2; 9 nucleotides match TRBD1. V gave up 6 bases and J gave up 7 bases; unmatched junction bases: 3. Looked up from germline, CDR1 is MNHEY and CDR2 is SMNVEV (reference sequence). The CDR3 consists of 12 residues. DNA for the CDR3: TGTGCCAGCAGGACAGGGGGGTTTGGCTACACCTTC. Translating gives CASRTGGFGYTF.

The rearrangement links TRBV7-2 to TRBJ2-5; 12 nucleotides match TRBD2. The CDR3 consists of 16 residues. The V and J ends lost 1 base and 9 bases, in that order; junction bases with no gene match: 9. CDR1 and CDR2 from the germline V gene are SGHTA and FQGNSA. The DNA of the CDR3 is TGTGCCAGCAGCTTAGGAGGGACTAGCGGGTACAGTTCCCAGTACTTC. It encodes CASSLGGTSGYSSQYF.

The chain is built from TRBV6-5 and TRBJ1-1; perhaps TRBD1 as D (6 bases). There are 15 residues in the CDR3. CDR1 and CDR2 (germline): MNHEY, SVGAGI. The V gene lost 0 bases and the J gene lost 4 bases, with 12 bases spanning the gap. The CDR3, as DNA: TGTGCCAGCAGTTACTCACAGGGAGTGAGCACTGAAGCTTTCTTT. The encoded protein is CASSYSQGVSTEAFF.

The gene calls are TRBV2 and TRBJ2-1; 12 nucleotides align to TRBD1. The CDR3 has 17 residues. The germline V gene encodes CDR1 SNHLY and CDR2 FYNNEI. J gave up 6 bases and V 5 bases, and 11 bases lay outside the gene matches. CDR3: CASSRRPGTGGINEQFF. CDR3 bases: TGTGCCAGCAGTCGCCGCCCCGGGACAGGGGGCATCAATGAGCAGTTCTTC. The full variable domain, its missing parts supplied by reference TRBV2 and TRBJ2-1, is EPEVTQTPSHQVTQMGQEVILRCVPISNHLYFYWYRQILGQKVEFLVSFYNNEISEKSEIFDDQFSVERPDGSNFTLKIRSTKLEDSAMYFCASSRRPGTGGINEQFFGPGTRLTVL.

The chain has TRBV10-2 and TRBJ2-1; 12 bases agree with TRBD1. With V trimmed by 6 bases and J by 5 bases, 5 bases remained unmatched. The CDR3 runs 15 residues. CDR1 and CDR2 (germline): WSHSY, SAAADI. This CDR3 is CASRTGTGGDNEQFF. For the CDR3, the DNA is TGCGCCAGCAGGACCGGGACAGGGGGCGACAATGAGCAGTTCTTC.

The sample holds a few counts of this clone. The chain is built from TRBV19 and TRBJ2-7; the match to TRBD1 covers 10 bases. The CDR3 is made up of 13 amino acids. V shed 6 bases and J 6 bases; nucleotides not matched to a gene: 5. Germline loops: CDR1 LNHDA, CDR2 SQIVND (reference sequence). CDR3 coding DNA: TGTGCCAGTAGCGACAGGGGGCGATCCGAGCAGTACTTC. It specifies CASSDRGRSEQYF.

This chain uses TRBV28 with TRBJ1-1; TRBD1 matches 9 bases. J gave up 6 bases and V 5 bases, and 7 bases lay outside the gene matches. The CDR3 covers 14 residues. The germline gives CDR1 MDHEN, CDR2 SYDVKM. CDR3 in amino acids: CASSRTGDESEAFF. The CDR3 DNA sequence: TGTGCCAGCAGTCGGACAGGGGATGAGTCTGAAGCTTTCTTT.

V usage is TRBV6-1 and J usage is TRBJ2-3; tentative D call: TRBD1 (5 bases). V was cut by 3 bases and J by 4 bases, with 14 bases left in between. The V gene's germline CDR1 is MNHNS and CDR2 SASEGT. The CDR3 runs 15 residues. This CDR3 reads CASSEVWAGSDTQYF. Written as DNA, the CDR3 is TGTGCCAGCAGTGAGGTTTGGGCAGGGTCAGATACGCAGTATTTT.

The rearrangement joins TRBV18 to TRBJ1-1, with 8 positions matching TRBD1. V lost 6 bases, J lost 3 bases, and 6 bases stayed unmatched. The CDR3 contains 14 residues. Germline loops: CDR1 KGHSH, CDR2 LQKENI. In DNA, the CDR3 is TGTGCCAGCTCTCGGCAGGGGGCAGACACTGAAGCTTTCTTT. Encoded protein: CASSRQGADTEAFF. Looking up the rest from reference TRBV18 and TRBJ1-1 gives the full variable domain: NAGVMQNPRHLVRRRGQEARLRCSPMKGHSHVYWYRQLPEEGLKFMVYLQKENIIDESGMPKERFSAEFPKEGPSILRIQQVVRGDSAAYFCASSRQGADTEAFFGQGTRLTVV.

In regard to this clone: The conserved closing phenylalanine or tryptophan is absent in this CDR3, likely reflecting a read error. The DNA is omitted, as the CDR3 cannot be located on it reliably, and the CDR3 follows TCRdb's listing. The rearrangement uses TRBV11-3 and TRBJ1-2. The CDR3 numbers 13 amino acids, ends counted. CDR1 and CDR2 from the germline V gene are SGHNT and YENEEA. CDR3 loop: CASSLDFHEEVNG.

The rearrangement uses TRBV5-6 and TRBJ2-7; 8 positions agree with TRBD1. The germline V gene encodes CDR1 SGHDT and CDR2 YYEEEE. Trimming took 3 bases from V and 0 from J; bases not matched to a gene: 14. The CDR3 has 18 amino acids. The CDR3 is CASSSETGGASPSYEQYF. The DNA for the CDR3 is TGTGCCAGCAGCTCGGAAACAGGGGGTGCATCCCCCTCCTACGAGCAGTACTTC.

The rearrangement joins TRBV4-1 to TRBJ2-6, with D possibly TRBD2 on 7 matching bases. V was shortened by 5 bases and J by 2 bases, with 16 bases between the two germline ends. There are 17 residues in the CDR3. Germline values: CDR1 MGHRA, CDR2 YSYEKL. CDR3 nucleotide sequence: TGCGCCAGCAGCGGGGGCGGGGGTATTGCTGGGGCCAACGTCCTGACTTTC. Its translation: CASSGGGGIAGANVLTF.

The chain links TRBV5-4 to TRBJ1-1, with D possibly being TRBD1 (5 bases). The CDR3 spans 17 residues. V was pared by 1 base and J by 10 bases, with 26 bases between. CDR1 SGHNT and CDR2 YYREEE come from the germline V gene (reference sequence). Written as DNA, the CDR3 is TGTGCCAGCAGCTTGTCGGGCGACAGTCGTTCACTGAGTGGAGCTTTCTTT. Translation gives CASSLSGDSRSLSGAFF.

Only one count was recorded for this clone. This chain joins TRBV10-2 and TRBJ2-7; D unclear. There are 15 residues in the CDR3. Germline-derived CDR1 and CDR2 are WSHSY and SAAADI. The ends were cut back, 7 bases at V and 3 bases at J, with 19 bases in the middle. Here the CDR3 DNA reads TGCGCCAGCACGAGGTCCCCCGCCCTTAACTACGAGCAGTACTTC. Translation: CASTRSPALNYEQYF.

This clone has only one observation. The CDR3 region is CASSLTSYSNQPQHF. For the CDR3, the DNA is TGTGCCAGCAGCTTGACGAGTTATAGCAATCAGCCCCAGCATTTT. This sequence joins TRBV5-5 and TRBJ1-5; D uncertain. V lost 1 base and J lost 0, with 8 bases in between. Looked up from germline, CDR1 is SGHKS and CDR2 is YYEKEE (reference sequence). The CDR3 totals 15 residues.

The chain has TRBV3-1 (or the pseudogene TRBV3-2) and TRBJ2-3, with D maybe TRBD2 (7 bases). Germline CDR1 and CDR2: LGHDT and YNNKEL (reference sequence). The CDR3 extends over 16 amino acids. The V end lost 6 bases, the J end lost 0 bases, and 16 bases lay between the germline ends. The CDR3 DNA reads TGTGCCAGCAGTCCCGGGGGGCACCGAAGCACAGATACGCAGTATTTT. Amino acids: CASSPGGHRSTDTQYF.